The TCR beta chain under discussion was sequenced for a study of blood T cell repertoires in COVID-19. Trimming took 2 bases from V and 8 from J, leaving 15 bases between them. The CDR3 is 14 amino acids. Per germline, CDR1 MNHEY and CDR2 SVGAGI. This table comes from immunoSEQ multiplex PCR, and its TCRdb copy is limited to in-frame clones, with some not included. This repertoire shows 120,000 to 150,000 clones, roughly 85% found once; its top ten account for 2% to 3%. The TCR was taken from a human donor with acute or convalescent COVID-19. The donor label of this sample is uncertain. The sequenced sample consisted of peripheral blood. The V and J genes are TRBV6-5 and TRBJ1-2; perhaps TRBD1 as D (5 bases). In DNA form, the CDR3 reads TGTGCCAGCAGTTACGATGGGGAGGGGCTGGGCTACACCTTC. Translated: CASSYDGEGLGYTF.